Below are 26 T cell receptor beta chains sequenced from a single sample in a study of OX40 agonist ivuxolimab in advanced cancers. Generated by immunoSEQ multiplex PCR, the TCRdb table keeps only in-frame clones and is missing some. The table shows about 81,000 clones, with about 86% occurring only once. The material sequenced was CD4+ or CD8+ T cells sorted from blood, taken in a trial of the OX40 agonist ivuxolimab. The origin of the receptors is an adult with an advanced solid tumor such as melanoma, head and neck, liver or kidney cancer.

For this clone: The sample has other DNA sequences that encode this CDR3 too. V gene TRBV5-4 combines with J gene TRBJ2-1; TRBD1 matches at 8 bases. Trimming took 0 bases from V and 4 from J; bases not matched to a gene: 6. This CDR3 has 16 amino acids. Germline CDR1 is SGHNT and CDR2 is YYREEE (reference sequence). The CDR3 sequence is CASSLGGQGIYNEQFF. For the CDR3, the DNA is TGTGCCAGCAGCTTGGGCGGACAGGGAATTTACAATGAGCAGTTCTTC.

The chain combines TRBV2 with TRBJ1-2; 7 nucleotides align to TRBD1. The CDR3 loop spans 12 amino acids. V was pared by 10 bases and J by 10 bases, with 12 bases of the junction left unmatched. Germline CDR1 SNHLY, CDR2 FYNNEI. CDR3 coding DNA: TGTGCCACCAGGGGGGACAGATCGTTCTACACCTTC. It specifies CATRGDRSFYTF.

The genes are TRBV21-1 and TRBJ1-1. TRBV21-1 is labeled a pseudogene. The CDR3 is made up of 16 amino acids. The CDR3 DNA reads as TGTGCCAGCAGCACAACAGAGGGTAGGAAGAACACTGAAGCTTTCTTT. Its translation: CASSTTEGRKNTEAFF.

The chain employs TRBV5-1 and TRBJ2-7; D is undetermined. CDR3 length: 11 amino acids. Germline CDR1 reads SGHRS; CDR2 reads YFSETQ. Trimming left V 3 bases short and J 2 bases short, with 3 bases between. CDR3 coding DNA: TGCGCCAGCAGCTCCGCCTACGAGCAGTACTTC. Protein product: CASSSAYEQYF.

This chain uses TRBV28 with TRBJ2-7; D is unclear. Trimming cost V 5 bases and J 1 base, with 21 bases left between them. Germline lookup yields CDR1 MDHEN and CDR2 SYDVKM. The CDR3 runs 17 residues. The CDR3 is CASSPVGRPAQSYEQYV. CDR3 bases: TGTGCCAGCAGTCCAGTCGGACGTCCAGCTCAGTCCTACGAGCAGTACGTC.

The rearrangement joins TRBV7-9 to TRBJ1-6, with D unresolved. The V gene lost 1 base and the J gene lost 7 bases, with 11 bases spanning the gap. Germline V gene data show CDR1 as SEHNR and CDR2 as FQNEAQ (reference sequence). The CDR3 consists of 15 residues. Written as DNA, the CDR3 is TGTGCCAGCAGCTTAGGTACCTCCGGGAATTCACCCCTCCACTTT. Protein sequence: CASSLGTSGNSPLHF.

Within the sample, this clone is large. This chain joins TRBV5-1 and TRBJ2-7; weak D call: TRBD1 (5 bases). CDR3 length: 14 amino acids. Germline V gene lookup returns CDR1 SGHRS and CDR2 YFSETQ. Trimming shortened V by 0 bases and J by 5 bases, and 12 bases separated the two germline ends. CDR3 DNA: TGCGCCAGCAGCTTGGAGCAGGGCAGCGACGAGCAGTACGTC. Translating gives CASSLEQGSDEQYV.

The rearrangement links TRBV28 to TRBJ1-2, with 8 bases that match TRBD1. The J segment lost 7 bases and the V segment lost 3 bases, leaving 10 bases of the junction unmatched. Germline V gene data show CDR1 as MDHEN and CDR2 as SYDVKM. The CDR3 contains 15 residues. CDR3 loop: CASSFVQGARGGYTF. For the CDR3, the DNA is TGTGCCAGCAGTTTTGTTCAGGGGGCGCGAGGTGGCTACACCTTC.

This chain joins TRBV7-9 and TRBJ2-2; unclear D gene. V was clipped by 2 bases and J by 2 bases, with 6 bases between them. Germline CDR1 is SEHNR and CDR2 is FQNEAQ (reference sequence). The length of the CDR3 is 14 residues. The CDR3 sequence: CASSLSDNTGELFF. The CDR3 coding sequence is TGTGCCAGCAGCTTAAGCGATAACACCGGGGAGCTGTTTTTT.

The chain uses TRBV11-3 and TRBJ2-3; D might be TRBD2 (5 bases). Germline V CDR1 and CDR2: SGHNT, YENEEA. Trimming removed 6 bases at V and 0 bases at J, with 13 bases between. The CDR3 has 15 amino acids. The CDR3 spells CASSSEAGSTDTQYF. Written as DNA, the CDR3 is TGTGCCAGCAGTTCGGAGGCGGGTAGCACAGATACGCAGTATTTT.

V usage is TRBV14 and J usage is TRBJ1-6; unclear D gene. V lost 4 bases, J lost 7 bases, and 8 bases lay in between. Germline CDR1 and CDR2: SGHDN and FVKESK. This CDR3 contains 13 residues. The CDR3 coding sequence is TGTGCCAGCAGCCCCTCCCCCAATTCACCCCTCCACTTT. It encodes CASSPSPNSPLHF.

This rearrangement joins TRBV7-9 to TRBJ1-2; the D is unclear. Germline assignment: CDR1 SEHNR and CDR2 FQNEAQ (reference sequence). The V gene lost 5 bases and the J gene lost 2 bases, with 12 bases spanning the gap. The length of the CDR3 is 14 residues. As DNA, the CDR3 is TGTGCCAGCAGCAAACCCAGGTGGAACTATGGCTACACCTTC. Translated, it gives CASSKPRWNYGYTF.

The chain employs TRBV5-1 and TRBJ2-5; D is ambiguous. Germline lookup yields CDR1 SGHRS and CDR2 YFSETQ. Trimming shortened V by 0 bases and J by 1 base, and 7 bases separated the two germline ends. This CDR3 region has 14 residues. CDR3 sequence (DNA): TGCGCCAGCAGCTTGGTGACTGCCCAAGAGACCCAGTACTTC. Protein product: CASSLVTAQETQYF.

CDR3 region: CASSLPAKEDRNEKLFF. The CDR3 region has the DNA TGCGCCAGCAGCCTGCCTGCAAAGGAGGATAGGAATGAAAAACTGTTTTTT. The chain combines TRBV4-1 with TRBJ1-4; D unresolved. This CDR3 is 17 amino acids long. V dropped 4 bases and J dropped 5 bases, with 20 bases sitting between them. The germline V gene has CDR1 MGHRA and CDR2 YSYEKL.

This clone has a handful of counts. The V gene is TRBV28, the J gene TRBJ1-4, with D hard to call. The CDR3 loop spans 14 amino acids. Germline CDR1 reads MDHEN; CDR2 reads SYDVKM. V was shortened by 1 base and J by 5 bases, with 8 bases between the two germline ends. This CDR3 reads CASSLSGRNEKLFF. CDR3 in DNA: TGTGCCAGCAGTTTATCGGGGAGGAATGAAAAACTGTTTTTT.

This clone was observed a handful of times. The chain couples TRBV6-6 to TRBJ1-3, with TRBD1 as a possible D gene (6 bases). The germline V gene encodes CDR1 MNHNY and CDR2 SVGAGI (reference sequence). Trimming left V 5 bases short and J 0 bases short, with 8 bases between. CDR3 size: 14 residues. CDR3 residues: CASSRQDSGNTIYF. Here the CDR3 DNA reads TGTGCCAGCAGTCGACAGGACTCTGGAAACACCATATATTTT.

The rearrangement uses TRBV7-2 and TRBJ2-5; 8 bases fit TRBD1. The CDR3 loop spans 17 amino acids. After removal of 1 base from V and 5 bases from J, the junction contained 12 bases not matched to a gene. CDR1 is SGHTA, CDR2 FQGNSA, per germline. The CDR3 DNA follows: TGTGCCAGCAGCTTAGACGTCCGGGCAGGGGGCTGGGAGACCCAGTACTTC. As protein: CASSLDVRAGGWETQYF.

CDR3 nucleotide sequence: TGCGCCAGCAGCTCTCAACAGGGGCTTGGGGAGGATGGCTACACCTTC. This gives the protein CASSSQQGLGEDGYTF. This chain links TRBV5-1 with TRBJ1-2; TRBD1 aligns across 7 bases. The CDR3 has 16 amino acids. From germline, CDR1 is SGHRS and CDR2 YFSETQ. Trimming took 3 bases from V and 6 from J; bases not matched to a gene: 14.

V is TRBV5-3 and J is TRBJ1-2, with unresolved D. TRBV5-3 is classed as an ORF, of uncertain function. The CDR3 consists of 13 residues. Trimming removed 1 base from V and 4 bases from J, with 8 bases in between. The DNA of the CDR3 is TGTGCCAGAAGCTTGAGACTAATCTATGGCTACACCTTC. The encoded protein is CARSLRLIYGYTF.

This rearrangement joins TRBV15 to TRBJ1-1; D not certain. There are 14 residues in the CDR3. Looked up from germline, CDR1 is LNHNV and CDR2 is YYDKDF (reference sequence). V lost 0 bases and J 3 bases, leaving 8 bases between the germline ends. The CDR3 sequence: CATSRESRYTEAFF. The CDR3 DNA follows: TGTGCCACCAGCAGAGAGTCGCGATACACTGAAGCTTTCTTT.

The rearrangement links TRBV18 to TRBJ1-5; no definite D call. V was trimmed by 3 bases and J by 4 bases, leaving 10 bases between them. CDR1 KGHSH and CDR2 LQKENI come from the germline V gene. This CDR3 comprises 14 residues. The chain's CDR3 is CASSPGRWNQPQHF. In DNA form, the CDR3 reads TGTGCCAGCTCACCTGGACGGTGGAATCAGCCCCAGCATTTT.

The rearrangement links TRBV28 to TRBJ1-5; TRBD1 might be the D (5 bases). The CDR3 spans 15 residues. Trimming shortened V by 3 bases and J by 2 bases, and 11 bases separated the two germline ends. The germline gives CDR1 MDHEN, CDR2 SYDVKM. DNA for the CDR3: TGTGCCAGCAGTTTCGGGGCGGGCGGCAATCAGCCCCAGCATTTT. Translation gives CASSFGAGGNQPQHF.

This clone was observed a few times. The chain carries TRBV27 and TRBJ1-2; perhaps TRBD1 as D (6 bases). CDR3 length: 13 amino acids. The V end was cut by 8 bases, the J end by 4 bases, with 14 bases between. Germline CDR1 MNHEY, CDR2 SMNVEV (reference sequence). The CDR3: CASWGTRGYGYTF. The CDR3 coding sequence is TGTGCCAGCTGGGGGACAAGGGGCTATGGCTACACCTTC.

This clone occurred once. The chain links TRBV19 to TRBJ2-1, with TRBD2 matching over 10 bases. With V trimmed by 5 bases and J by 4 bases, 5 bases remained unmatched. The germline gives CDR1 LNHDA, CDR2 SQIVND (reference sequence). This CDR3 contains 15 residues. CDR3 sequence: CASSEGLARYNEQFF. The CDR3 DNA reads TGTGCCAGTAGTGAGGGACTAGCGCGATACAATGAGCAGTTCTTC.

The chain is built from TRBV5-4 and TRBJ2-2; D is undetermined. CDR3 length: 16 residues. Trimming pared 4 bases from V and 4 bases from J, leaving 17 bases between. Germline values: CDR1 SGHNT, CDR2 YYREEE (reference sequence). The CDR3 protein is CASSLANRAATGELFF. As DNA, the CDR3 is TGTGCCAGCAGCCTTGCTAACAGAGCCGCCACCGGGGAGCTGTTTTTT.

The V and J genes are TRBV6-5 and TRBJ1-2, with D unclear. V lost 3 bases, J lost 1 base, and 15 bases lay in between. CDR3 size: 16 residues. From germline, CDR1 is MNHEY and CDR2 SVGAGI. The CDR3: CASSYNLGLSNYGYTF. The CDR3 coding sequence is TGTGCCAGCAGTTATAATCTCGGACTGAGTAACTATGGCTACACCTTC.